These 30 T cell receptor beta chains share one sample of origin, sequenced in a study of graft-versus-host responses after intestinal transplantation (dated by TCRdb to the early 2020s). Their antigens are not known. Preparation of the library involved the immunoSEQ multiplex PCR assay. The table was pulled from immuneACCESS by TCRdb, which kept in-frame rearrangements only. Such tables lose some clones; where checked, under half of the loss comes from unresolved V genes, and the rest has no known cause. This sample gives 90,000 or so clones in total; around 84% of them show up just once. The ten most abundant clones make up 0.65% to 0.85% of the sample. What the time point label conveys for this sample: cells obtained before transplantation from donor or recipient. Sequenced here: unstimulated CD4+ T cells sorted from spleen or lymph node cells, sampled before intestinal transplant. These receptors were taken from a human donor who received an intestinal transplant.

The chain employs TRBV6-1 and TRBJ2-3, with a possible D match to TRBD2 (6 bases). This CDR3 region has 11 residues. Trimming left V 8 bases short and J 5 bases short, with 8 bases between. Germline V gene data show CDR1 as MNHNS and CDR2 as SASEGT. CDR3 sequence: CASGGKDTQYF. Here the CDR3 DNA reads TGTGCCAGCGGCGGGAAAGATACGCAGTATTTT.

The chain is built from TRBV2 and TRBJ2-5; D is undetermined. The CDR3 sequence is 11 residues long. In germline, CDR1 is SNHLY, CDR2 FYNNEI. V gave up 6 bases and J gave up 4 bases, with 6 bases separating them. The CDR3 sequence: CASRNTETQYF. Written as DNA, the CDR3 is TGTGCCAGCAGAAACACAGAGACCCAGTACTTC. Full variable domain (outside the CDR3, taken from reference TRBV2 and TRBJ2-5): EPEVTQTPSHQVTQMGQEVILRCVPISNHLYFYWYRQILGQKVEFLVSFYNNEISEKSEIFDDQFSVERPDGSNFTLKIRSTKLEDSAMYFCASRNTETQYFGPGTRLLVL.

The V and J genes are TRBV5-1 and TRBJ2-1, with D possibly TRBD1 on 6 matching bases. The V gene lost 1 base and the J gene lost 10 bases, with 15 bases spanning the gap. Germline V gene sequence: CDR1 SGHRS, CDR2 YFSETQ. The length of the CDR3 is 14 residues. CDR3 region: CASSLPQSTGEQFF. DNA for the CDR3: TGCGCCAGCAGCTTGCCACAGTCGACAGGCGAGCAGTTCTTC.

This clone was found once. The rearrangement uses TRBV5-1 and TRBJ2-1; 9 bases map to TRBD1. The CDR3 covers 15 residues. The germline V gene has CDR1 SGHRS and CDR2 YFSETQ. V lost 4 bases, J lost 2 bases, and 4 bases stayed unmatched. CDR3 sequence reads: CASSRTGATYNEQFF. In DNA form, the CDR3 reads TGCGCCAGCAGCCGGACAGGGGCTACCTACAATGAGCAGTTCTTC.

This sequence joins TRBV5-1 and TRBJ1-6; 7 bases are a match to TRBD1. Looked up from germline, CDR1 is SGHRS and CDR2 is YFSETQ. V gave up 1 base and J gave up 7 bases; unmatched junction bases: 5. This CDR3 comprises 15 residues. In nucleotides, the CDR3 is TGCGCCAGCAGCTTGACAGGGGACGGGAATTCACCCCTCCACTTT. This gives the protein CASSLTGDGNSPLHF.

CDR3 in DNA: TGTGCCAGCAGCTTACTGTACAGGTGGAACACCATATATTTT. Translated, it gives CASSLLYRWNTIYF. The rearrangement uses TRBV13 and TRBJ1-3; D is possibly TRBD1 (5 bases). Germline V gene sequence: CDR1 PRHDT, CDR2 FYEKMQ (reference sequence). CDR3 length: 14 residues. Trimming left V 2 bases short and J 7 bases short, with 12 bases between.

This clone was detected only once. This sequence joins TRBV7-3 and TRBJ1-1, with 9 bases matching TRBD1. This CDR3 spans 13 amino acids. The ends lost 5 bases at V and 4 bases at J; junction bases unmatched: 2. Germline CDR1 is SGHTA and CDR2 is FQGTGA. The CDR3 region has the DNA TGTGCCAGCAGCCGACAGGGGGTCACTGAAGCTTTCTTT. Amino acids: CASSRQGVTEAFF.

The chain uses TRBV6-5 and TRBJ1-5, with D perhaps TRBD1 (5 bases). V dropped 0 bases and J dropped 7 bases, with 13 bases sitting between them. This CDR3 spans 15 amino acids. CDR1 MNHEY and CDR2 SVGAGI come from the germline V gene. This CDR3 is CASSYSIQKGQPQHF. The CDR3 DNA reads as TGTGCCAGCAGTTACTCCATCCAAAAGGGGCAGCCCCAGCATTTT.

As for this clone: One end of the junction fails to match germline, which may point to a read error. This rearrangement joins TRBV13 to TRBJ1-1; D may be TRBD1 (6 bases). Germline V CDR1 and CDR2: PRHDT, FYEKMQ (reference sequence). CDR3 length equals 11 residues. The CDR3 DNA sequence: TGTGCCAGCAGCGGCCCCGGGGGGACATCCTTT. It is translated as CASSGPGGTSF. Full variable domain (missing parts from reference TRBV13 and TRBJ1-1): AAGVIQSPRHLIKEKRETATLKCYPIPRHDTVYWYQQGPGQDPQFLISFYEKMQSDKGSIPDRFSAQQFSDYHSELNMSSLELGDSALYFCASSGPGGTSFGQGTRLTVV.

The J gene is TRBJ2-4, the V gene TRBV2, with D unresolved. The ends were cut back, 3 bases at V and 0 bases at J, with 9 bases in the middle. The CDR3 has 15 residues. Germline values: CDR1 SNHLY, CDR2 FYNNEI. CDR3 bases: TGTGCCAGCAGTGACGGCGGCCTAGCCAAAAACATTCAGTACTTC. This encodes CASSDGGLAKNIQYF. The entire variable domain, with the rest obtained from reference TRBV2 and TRBJ2-4, is as follows: EPEVTQTPSHQVTQMGQEVILRCVPISNHLYFYWYRQILGQKVEFLVSFYNNEISEKSEIFDDQFSVERPDGSNFTLKIRSTKLEDSAMYFCASSDGGLAKNIQYFGAGTRLSVL.

The rearrangement joins TRBV7-9 to TRBJ2-7; 10 bases fit TRBD2. The CDR3 length is 16 residues. Per the germline V gene, CDR1 is SEHNR and CDR2 is FQNEAQ (reference sequence). The ends lost 0 bases at V and 0 bases at J; junction bases unmatched: 2. CDR3 sequence reads: CASSLAVAGGSYEQYF. The CDR3 DNA follows: TGTGCCAGCAGCTTAGCGGTAGCGGGGGGCTCCTACGAGCAGTACTTC.

The chain links TRBV4-1 to TRBJ2-7; 9 bases align to TRBD2. Germline V lookup: CDR1 MGHRA, CDR2 YSYEKL. This CDR3 has 17 residues. V lost 1 base, J lost 0 bases, and 7 bases stayed unmatched. The CDR3 bases are TGCGCCAGCAGCCAAGGAGCGGGGGGCCCGAGCTCCTACGAGCAGTACTTC. This encodes CASSQGAGGPSSYEQYF.

The V and J genes are TRBV18 and TRBJ1-5; weak D call: TRBD1 (6 bases). The CDR3 has 15 residues. The V and J ends lost 2 bases and 6 bases respectively, with 14 bases between them. The germline CDR1 and CDR2 sequences are KGHSH and LQKENI. CDR3 DNA: TGTGCCAGCTCACCATCGGGGGGCGCGGTTCAGCCCCAGCATTTT. Amino acid sequence: CASSPSGGAVQPQHF.

This chain uses TRBV7-9 with TRBJ1-3; possibly TRBD1 for D (6 bases). The germline CDR1 and CDR2 sequences are SEHNR and FQNEAQ (reference sequence). This CDR3 comprises 16 residues. Trimming took off 2 bases at V and 1 base at J, with 12 bases between the two ends. The CDR3 DNA is TGTGCCAGCAGCTTAACAGGGCTTCAGTCTGGAAACACCATATATTTT. As protein: CASSLTGLQSGNTIYF.

The chain employs TRBV28 and TRBJ2-1; 10 bases match TRBD2. Germline CDR1 and CDR2: MDHEN and SYDVKM. With 6 bases clipped from V and 2 bases from J, the junction kept 4 bases outside the gene matches. The CDR3 has 15 amino acids. The CDR3 protein is CASRRTSGAYNEQFF. The CDR3 region has the DNA TGTGCCAGCAGGCGGACTAGCGGAGCCTACAATGAGCAGTTCTTC.

This sequence joins TRBV19 and TRBJ1-5; D is perhaps TRBD1 (5 bases). CDR1 is LNHDA, CDR2 SQIVND, per germline (reference sequence). V was cut by 3 bases and J by 2 bases, with 14 bases left in between. The CDR3 totals 16 residues. CDR3 bases: TGTGCCAGTAGTATGTGGGTCGGAGGGGGCAATCAGCCCCAGCATTTT. Residues: CASSMWVGGGNQPQHF.

J is TRBJ2-3 and V is TRBV5-6, with a possible D match to TRBD1 (5 bases). The CDR3 sequence is 12 residues long. The V end was cut by 0 bases, the J end by 8 bases, with 7 bases between. Germline CDR1 is SGHDT and CDR2 is YYEEEE. This CDR3 is CASSLEDTTQYF. Here the CDR3 DNA reads TGTGCCAGCAGCTTGGAGGACACTACGCAGTATTTT.

This clone was counted only a few times. V is TRBV2 and J is TRBJ2-5, with TRBD1 identical over 8 bases. Germline-derived CDR1 and CDR2 are SNHLY and FYNNEI. Trimming at V came to 7 bases and at J to 4 bases, leaving 5 bases not matched to a gene. CDR3 length: 13 residues. CDR3: CASTNGQGETQYF. DNA of the CDR3: TGTGCCAGCACCAATGGACAGGGAGAGACCCAGTACTTC.

The CDR3 here is CASSRGLAGTETQYF. DNA of the CDR3: TGCGCCAGCAGCCGCGGACTAGCGGGGACAGAGACCCAGTACTTC. This rearrangement joins TRBV5-1 to TRBJ2-5; 12 bases are a match to TRBD2. Germline CDR1 SGHRS, CDR2 YFSETQ. V shed 4 bases and J 4 bases; nucleotides not matched to a gene: 5. The CDR3 loop spans 15 amino acids.

This clone turned up a few times. J is TRBJ2-2 and V is TRBV5-4, with TRBD2 matching 14 bases. The J segment lost 7 bases and the V segment lost 4 bases, leaving 9 bases of the junction unmatched. From germline, CDR1 is SGHNT and CDR2 YYREEE (reference sequence). This CDR3 region has 17 residues. The CDR3 is CASSPTGTSGRGGELFF. CDR3 sequence (DNA): TGTGCCAGCAGCCCTACCGGGACTAGCGGGAGAGGCGGGGAGCTGTTTTTT.

This chain links TRBV10-2 with TRBJ1-4; the D is unclear. CDR1 is WSHSY and CDR2 is SAAADI in the germline V gene. V lost 8 bases and J 4 bases, leaving 17 bases between the germline ends. The CDR3 is 15 amino acids. CDR3: CASFSSRLGNEKLFF. The CDR3 DNA sequence: TGCGCCAGCTTCTCCTCTAGACTGGGTAATGAAAAACTGTTTTTT.

In its sample, this clone was seen a few times. V and J are TRBV11-3 and TRBJ1-5; 9 bases line up with TRBD1. Per the germline V gene, CDR1 is SGHNT and CDR2 is YENEEA. Unmatched junction bases numbered 14, after V lost 0 bases and J lost 2 bases. The length of the CDR3 is 20 residues. CDR3 region: CASSLDWDRVAGGGNQPQHF. Here the CDR3 DNA reads TGTGCCAGCAGCTTAGACTGGGACAGGGTGGCCGGGGGAGGCAATCAGCCCCAGCATTTT.

This chain links TRBV21-1 with TRBJ2-1; TRBD1 is taken as the D call from the table, unchecked against the DNA. TRBV21-1 is reported as a pseudogene. The CDR3 is 15 amino acids. The CDR3 region is CASSPKAQGDNEQFF. In nucleotides, the CDR3 is TGTGCCAGCAGCCCTAAGGCACAGGGGGACAATGAGCAGTTCTTC.

This clone was seen more than once but under ten times. J is TRBJ1-1 and V is TRBV6-5; D gene unclear. Per the germline V gene, CDR1 is MNHEY and CDR2 is SVGAGI. Trimming shortened V by 2 bases and J by 1 base, and 5 bases separated the two germline ends. This CDR3 has 13 amino acids. CDR3 protein: CASSYPGNTEAFF. The CDR3 DNA reads as TGTGCCAGCAGTTACCCAGGGAACACTGAAGCTTTCTTT.

The chain has TRBV7-8 and TRBJ2-3; 13 nucleotides align to TRBD2. The V segment lost 8 bases and the J segment 11 bases; nucleotides outside the gene matches: 10. Germline assignment: CDR1 SGHVS and CDR2 FQNEAQ. CDR3 size: 14 residues. CDR3 sequence reads: CASWPGLAGKRQYF. The CDR3 DNA is TGTGCCAGCTGGCCGGGACTAGCGGGGAAGAGGCAGTATTTT. Variable domain in full (rest from reference TRBV7-8 and TRBJ2-3): GAGVSQSPRYKVAKRGQDVALRCDPISGHVSLFWYQQALGQGPEFLTYFQNEAQLDKSGLPSDRFFAERPEGSVSTLKIQRTQQEDSAVYLCASWPGLAGKRQYFGPGTRLTVL.

The chain links TRBV25-1 to TRBJ1-5; D gene ambiguous. There are 14 residues in the CDR3. Between the trimmed V and J ends, which lost 4 bases and 4 bases, there was a span of 11 bases. CDR1 is MGHDK and CDR2 is SYGVNS in the germline V gene. CDR3: CASSADGENQPQHF. Written as DNA, the CDR3 is TGTGCCAGCAGTGCGGACGGGGAGAATCAGCCCCAGCATTTT.

This chain links TRBV30 with TRBJ1-4; D remains ambiguous. Trimming took off 2 bases at V and 7 bases at J, with 11 bases between the two ends. In germline, CDR1 is GTSNPN, CDR2 SVGIG (reference sequence). CDR3 length: 13 residues. Here the CDR3 DNA reads TGTGCCTGGAGTAGTTGGTACACTGAAAAACTGTTTTTT. Its translation is CAWSSWYTEKLFF.

The chain is built from TRBV28 and TRBJ1-1; TRBD1 matches at 9 bases. Germline-derived CDR1 and CDR2 are MDHEN and SYDVKM. The CDR3 runs 13 residues. Losses at the gene ends were 7 bases for V and 7 bases for J; bases not matched to a gene: 7. CDR3 DNA: TGTGCCAGCAAACCCGACAGGGGGAATGAAGCTTTCTTT. Translating it yields CASKPDRGNEAFF. Variable domain in full (rest from reference TRBV28 and TRBJ1-1): DVKVTQSSRYLVKRTGEKVFLECVQDMDHENMFWYRQDPGLGLRLIYFSYDVKMKEKGDIPEGYSVSREKKERFSLILESASTNQTSMYLCASKPDRGNEAFFGQGTRLTVV.

There are a few counts of this clone. The rearrangement links TRBV19 to TRBJ1-6; 8 nucleotides match TRBD1. Per the germline V gene, CDR1 is LNHDA and CDR2 is SQIVND (reference sequence). Unmatched junction bases numbered 12, after V lost 10 bases and J lost 10 bases. The CDR3 length is 14 residues. The CDR3 here is CATLGQAGISPLHF. CDR3 nucleotide sequence: TGTGCCACCCTGGGACAGGCTGGAATCTCACCCCTCCACTTT. Based on the CDR3 plus reference TRBV19 and TRBJ1-6, the full variable domain is DGGITQSPKYLFRKEGQNVTLSCEQNLNHDAMYWYRQDPGQGLRLIYYSQIVNDFQKGDIAEGYSVSREKKESFPLTVTSAQKNPTAFYLCATLGQAGISPLHFGNGTRLTVT.

V gene TRBV28 combines with J gene TRBJ1-2, with 8 nucleotides matching TRBD1. The ends lost 5 bases at V and 8 bases at J; junction bases unmatched: 10. The CDR3 totals 14 residues. Germline CDR1 MDHEN, CDR2 SYDVKM. DNA of the CDR3: TGTGCCAGCAGTGAACGAAACAGGGGGATCGGCTACACCTTC. Amino acids: CASSERNRGIGYTF.